The clone carrying this TCR beta chain was counted only a few times. Its antigen is not known. TCRdb re-analysed the RT-PCR reads in MiXCR, keeping a single row per CDR3 protein. The data show 500,000 to 600,000 distinct CDR3 sequences, 7.6% seen once. Per germline, CDR1 ENHRY and CDR2 SYGVKD. Trimming shortened V by 2 bases and J by 0 bases, and 6 bases separated the two germline ends. The CDR3 is 14 residues long. The source of the sample is a study of response to subunit inactivated influenza vaccine. General study points: New T cells are recruited in small numbers by each seasonal influenza vaccination, according to the authors' suggestion.

The sequenced sample was PBMCs from blood, obtained roughly 24 months after vaccination. The rearrangement uses TRBV10-3 and TRBJ2-3; D call uncertain. This clonotype originated in a man in his fifties or sixties who received an inactivated influenza vaccine. For the CDR3, the DNA is TGTGCCATCAGTGAGAAGAGAAGCACAGATACGCAGTATTTT. Amino acids: CAISEKRSTDTQYF.